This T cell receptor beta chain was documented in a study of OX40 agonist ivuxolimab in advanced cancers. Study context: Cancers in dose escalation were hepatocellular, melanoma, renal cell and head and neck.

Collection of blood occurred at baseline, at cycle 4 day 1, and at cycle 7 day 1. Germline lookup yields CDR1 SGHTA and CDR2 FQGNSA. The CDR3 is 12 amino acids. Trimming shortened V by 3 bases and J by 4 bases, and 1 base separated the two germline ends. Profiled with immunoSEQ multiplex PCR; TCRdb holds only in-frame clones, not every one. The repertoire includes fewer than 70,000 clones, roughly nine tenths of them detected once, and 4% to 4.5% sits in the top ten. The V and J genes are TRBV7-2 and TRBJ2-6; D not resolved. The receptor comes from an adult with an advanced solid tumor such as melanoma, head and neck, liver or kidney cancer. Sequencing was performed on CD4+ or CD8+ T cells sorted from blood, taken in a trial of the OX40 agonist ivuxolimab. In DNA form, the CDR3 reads TGTGCCAGCAGCTTCGGGGCCAACGTCCTGACTTTC. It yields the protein CASSFGANVLTF. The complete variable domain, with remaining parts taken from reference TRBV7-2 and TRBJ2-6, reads GAGVSQSPSNKVTEKGKDVELRCDPISGHTALYWYRQSLGQGLEFLIYFQGNSAPDKSGLPSDRFSAERTGGSVSTLTIQRTQQEDSAVYLCASSFGANVLTFGAGSRLTVL.